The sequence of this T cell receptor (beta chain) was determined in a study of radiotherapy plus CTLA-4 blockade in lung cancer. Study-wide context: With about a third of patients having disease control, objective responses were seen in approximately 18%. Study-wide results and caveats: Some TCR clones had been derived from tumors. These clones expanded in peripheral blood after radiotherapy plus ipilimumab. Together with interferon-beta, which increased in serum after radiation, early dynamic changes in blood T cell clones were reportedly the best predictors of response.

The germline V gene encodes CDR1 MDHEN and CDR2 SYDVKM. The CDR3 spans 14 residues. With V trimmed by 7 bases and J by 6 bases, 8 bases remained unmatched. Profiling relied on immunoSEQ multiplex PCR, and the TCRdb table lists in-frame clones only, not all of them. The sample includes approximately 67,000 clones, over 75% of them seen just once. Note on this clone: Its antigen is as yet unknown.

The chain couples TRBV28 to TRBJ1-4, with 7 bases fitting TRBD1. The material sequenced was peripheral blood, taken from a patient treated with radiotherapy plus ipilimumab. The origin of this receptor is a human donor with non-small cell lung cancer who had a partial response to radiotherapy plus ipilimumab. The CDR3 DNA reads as TGTGCCAGCACCGACAGGGCCCCGTATGAAAAACTGTTTTTT. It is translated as CASTDRAPYEKLFF.